Included here is one T cell receptor beta chain sequence, with context. Libraries were prepared by immunoSEQ multiplex PCR; TCRdb keeps only in-frame clonotypes and omits some of them. The table shows about 75,000 clones, with 95% to 98% occurring only once. The sample originates from a study of technical replicates of blood from four donors. Trimming removed 4 bases from V and 4 bases from J, with 14 bases in between. The CDR3 runs 14 residues. Per the germline V gene, CDR1 is SGHKS and CDR2 is YYEKEE (reference sequence). The sequencing sample was made of T cells isolated from PBMCs. This receptor was taken from a human donor in good health. The chain carries TRBV5-5 and TRBJ1-2; no reliable D call. The chain's CDR3 is CASSPLRVGYGYTF. For the CDR3, the DNA is TGTGCCAGCAGCCCCTTGAGGGTAGGCTATGGCTACACCTTC.